A selection of T cell receptor beta chains follows, all from one sample in a study of shared clonotypes between healthy human individuals. Method: immunoSEQ multiplex PCR; TCRdb's copy keeps in-frame clones and lacks some. The sample carries around 510,000 clones, roughly 95% recorded once. Sequenced sample: naive CD4+ T cells sorted from blood. These TCRs come from a woman aged 30 to 39 in good health. Each CDR3 is given with its conserved first and last residue. A D gene is named only where the DNA matches it firmly. Clone sizes are given selectively: once, few, many, or a class where the clone is expanded.

v_call: TRBV7-6
clone_size: .
d_call: .
j_call: TRBJ2-7
cdr3_nt: TGTGCCAGCAGTATAGGGTACGAGCAGTACTTC
cdr3_aa: CASSIGYEQYF

v_call: TRBV5-1
clone_size: .
d_call: .
j_call: TRBJ2-1
cdr3_nt: TGCGCCAGCAGCTTGGTATCGGGGAGCTCCTACAATGAGCAGTTCTTC
cdr3_aa: CASSLVSGSSYNEQFF

v_call: TRBV5-1
clone_size: .
d_call: TRBD1
j_call: TRBJ2-7
cdr3_nt: TGCGCCAGCAGCCCCACCCGGGACAGGAGCTCCTACGAGCAGTACTTC
cdr3_aa: CASSPTRDRSSYEQYF

v_call: TRBV5-1
clone_size: .
d_call: TRBD1
j_call: TRBJ1-1
cdr3_nt: TGCGCCAGCAGCTCCACAGGGGGCACGAACACTGAAGCTTTCTTT
cdr3_aa: CASSSTGGTNTEAFF

v_call: TRBV19
clone_size: .
d_call: .
j_call: TRBJ1-1
cdr3_nt: TGTGCCAGTAGCCCCCTGGGGGTCTTGAGGAACACTGAAGCTTTCTTT
cdr3_aa: CASSPLGVLRNTEAFF

v_call: TRBV27
clone_size: .
d_call: TRBD2
j_call: TRBJ2-3
cdr3_nt: TGTGCCAGCAGCCCTTTCGTAGCGGGGCCCAGCACAGATACGCAGTATTTT
cdr3_aa: CASSPFVAGPSTDTQYF

v_call: TRBV5-1
clone_size: .
d_call: .
j_call: TRBJ2-7
cdr3_nt: TGCGCCAGCAGCTTGGCCGGGGACGAGCAGTACTTC
cdr3_aa: CASSLAGDEQYF

v_call: TRBV6-6
clone_size: once
d_call: .
j_call: TRBJ2-3
cdr3_nt: TGTGCCAGCAGCCCCTGGACGGGGGATACGCAGTATTTT
cdr3_aa: CASSPWTGDTQYF

v_call: TRBV28
clone_size: .
d_call: .
j_call: TRBJ2-7
cdr3_nt: TGTGCCAGCAGTTTATTAGGGGGACCAACCTACGAGCAGTACTTC
cdr3_aa: CASSLLGGPTYEQYF

v_call: TRBV10-3
clone_size: .
d_call: .
j_call: TRBJ2-5
cdr3_nt: TGTGCCATCAGTGAGTCTGGCGGCCAAGAGACCCAGTACTTC
cdr3_aa: CAISESGGQETQYF

v_call: TRBV5-4
clone_size: .
d_call: TRBD2
j_call: TRBJ2-7
cdr3_nt: TGTGCCAGCAGATTGATAGCGGGAGGAAACGAGCAGTACTTC
cdr3_aa: CASRLIAGGNEQYF

v_call: TRBV29-1
clone_size: once
d_call: .
j_call: TRBJ2-7
cdr3_nt: TGCAGCGTTGTCAGGGGACTTAACTCCTACGAGCAGTACTTC
cdr3_aa: CSVVRGLNSYEQYF

v_call: TRBV28
clone_size: .
d_call: .
j_call: TRBJ1-1
cdr3_nt: TGTGCCAGCAGTTTACCCCCCGGGATGAACACTGAAGCTTTCTTT
cdr3_aa: CASSLPPGMNTEAFF

v_call: TRBV2
clone_size: .
d_call: .
j_call: TRBJ1-1
cdr3_nt: TGTGCCAGTAGGAAACTTAAGACGGGCCCGAGGACTGAAGCTTTCTTT
cdr3_aa: CASRKLKTGPRTEAFF

v_call: TRBV28
clone_size: once
d_call: .
j_call: TRBJ2-7
cdr3_nt: TGTGCCAGCAGTTCCGCGGACGTCTACGAGCAGTACTTC
cdr3_aa: CASSSADVYEQYF

v_call: TRBV30
clone_size: .
d_call: .
j_call: TRBJ1-1
cdr3_nt: TGTGCCTGGAAGTTGGGGAACACTGAAGCTTTCTTT
cdr3_aa: CAWKLGNTEAFF

v_call: TRBV7-9
clone_size: few
d_call: TRBD1
j_call: TRBJ2-1
cdr3_nt: TGTGCCAGCAGCTCCCCCGGGACAGGTTACAATGAGCAGTTCTTC
cdr3_aa: CASSSPGTGYNEQFF

v_call: TRBV28
clone_size: .
d_call: TRBD2
j_call: TRBJ2-6
cdr3_nt: TGTGCCAGCACCGGGACTAGCGGGATCCCCGTGGGGGCCAACGTCCTGACTTTC
cdr3_aa: CASTGTSGIPVGANVLTF

v_call: TRBV27
clone_size: .
d_call: TRBD2
j_call: TRBJ2-3
cdr3_nt: TGTGCCAGCAGTTTCTTTGGCGGGAGGGCCTTGGATACGCAGTATTTT
cdr3_aa: CASSFFGGRALDTQYF

v_call: TRBV5-6
clone_size: .
d_call: TRBD1
j_call: TRBJ1-1
cdr3_nt: TGTGCCAGCAGCCCTAAACTCACAGGGGAAACTGAAGCTTTCTTT
cdr3_aa: CASSPKLTGETEAFF

v_call: TRBV5-1
clone_size: .
d_call: TRBD2
j_call: TRBJ2-1
cdr3_nt: TGCGCCAGCAGCCCCGGACTAGGCTCCAATGAGCAGTTCTTC
cdr3_aa: CASSPGLGSNEQFF

v_call: TRBV7-9
clone_size: .
d_call: TRBD2
j_call: TRBJ2-2
cdr3_nt: TGTGCCAGCAGCCCCCGGGCTAGCGGGAGAGGTTACACCGGGGAGCTGTTTTTT
cdr3_aa: CASSPRASGRGYTGELFF

v_call: TRBV19
clone_size: .
d_call: .
j_call: TRBJ1-2
cdr3_nt: TGTGCCAGTAGTACCTCCCCGGGACTGGGAAACTATGGCTACACCTTC
cdr3_aa: CASSTSPGLGNYGYTF

v_call: TRBV19
clone_size: .
d_call: .
j_call: TRBJ1-1
cdr3_nt: TGTGCCAGTAGTATTATAGGGGTGGGAGCTGAAGCTTTCTTT
cdr3_aa: CASSIIGVGAEAFF

v_call: TRBV2
clone_size: .
d_call: TRBD2
j_call: TRBJ2-5
cdr3_nt: TGTGCCAGCAGGTTTGAGACTAGCGGGTTCCAAGAGACCCAGTACTTC
cdr3_aa: CASRFETSGFQETQYF

v_call: TRBV11-1
clone_size: .
d_call: .
j_call: TRBJ2-1
cdr3_nt: TGTGCCAGCAGCCGGGATCGGCTAGCCGCGAATGAGCAGTTCTTC
cdr3_aa: CASSRDRLAANEQFF

v_call: TRBV9
clone_size: .
d_call: .
j_call: TRBJ2-5
cdr3_nt: TGTGCCAGCAGCCCGGGACTACGGACAGACCAAGAGACCCAGTACTTC
cdr3_aa: CASSPGLRTDQETQYF

v_call: TRBV7-2
clone_size: .
d_call: TRBD2
j_call: TRBJ2-5
cdr3_nt: TGTGCCAGCAGCCTAGGGGCGGGAGGAGTACGTGAGCAGTACTTC
cdr3_aa: CASSLGAGGVREQYF

v_call: TRBV5-1
clone_size: .
d_call: .
j_call: TRBJ1-1
cdr3_nt: TGCGCCAGCAGCACGGACACGGGTGGCACTGAAGCTTTCTTT
cdr3_aa: CASSTDTGGTEAFF

v_call: TRBV7-9
clone_size: .
d_call: .
j_call: TRBJ2-7
cdr3_nt: TGTGCCAGCAGCTTAGCGCTAAGGGGCCCCTCCTACGAGCAGTACTTC
cdr3_aa: CASSLALRGPSYEQYF

v_call: TRBV21-1
clone_size: .
d_call: .
j_call: TRBJ1-1
cdr3_nt: TGTGCCAGCAGGGGATTGGGAGCTTTCTTT
cdr3_aa: CASRGLGAFF

v_call: TRBV28
clone_size: .
d_call: .
j_call: TRBJ1-5
cdr3_nt: TGTGCCAGCAGGAAGATACAGGGAACGGGTCAGCCCCAGCATTTT
cdr3_aa: CASRKIQGTGQPQHF

v_call: TRBV6-4
clone_size: .
d_call: .
j_call: TRBJ1-1
cdr3_nt: TGTGCCAGCAGTGAACAGGAGAACACTGAAGCTTTCTTT
cdr3_aa: CASSEQENTEAFF

v_call: TRBV28
clone_size: .
d_call: .
j_call: TRBJ2-6
cdr3_nt: TGTGCCAGCGCCTCTGGCGGGACACTCTACGTCCTGACTTTC
cdr3_aa: CASASGGTLYVLTF

v_call: TRBV7-9
clone_size: .
d_call: TRBD1
j_call: TRBJ1-4
cdr3_nt: TGTGCCAGCAGCCGGACAGGGGGCGATGAAAAACTGTTTTTT
cdr3_aa: CASSRTGGDEKLFF

v_call: TRBV19
clone_size: .
d_call: .
j_call: TRBJ1-5
cdr3_nt: TGTGCCAGTTCCGGGGGCTATCAGCCCCAGCATTTT
cdr3_aa: CASSGGYQPQHF

v_call: TRBV15
clone_size: .
d_call: TRBD2
j_call: TRBJ2-1
cdr3_nt: TGTGCCACCAGCAGAGAGTTCCCGGGACTAGCGTCCAATGAGCAGTTCTTC
cdr3_aa: CATSREFPGLASNEQFF

v_call: TRBV7-8
clone_size: .
d_call: .
j_call: TRBJ2-7
cdr3_nt: TGTGCCAGCCTCAGGCTACCCATAGAGCAGTACTTC
cdr3_aa: CASLRLPIEQYF

v_call: TRBV9
clone_size: .
d_call: .
j_call: TRBJ2-7
cdr3_nt: TGTGCCAGCAGCGCCCACGCGGGGCTGGGGACCTACGAGCAGTACTTC
cdr3_aa: CASSAHAGLGTYEQYF

v_call: TRBV28
clone_size: .
d_call: TRBD1
j_call: TRBJ1-2
cdr3_nt: TGTGCCAGCACGGGACAGGGGGCAAATGGCTACACCTTC
cdr3_aa: CASTGQGANGYTF

v_call: TRBV5-1
clone_size: .
d_call: TRBD2
j_call: TRBJ2-2
cdr3_nt: TGCGCCAGCAGCTACAGTGCTAGCGGGAGAATCACCGGGGAGCTGTTTTTT
cdr3_aa: CASSYSASGRITGELFF

v_call: TRBV19
clone_size: .
d_call: .
j_call: TRBJ1-3
cdr3_nt: TGTGCCAGTAGTAACCCCGGCAGAAACACCATATATTTT
cdr3_aa: CASSNPGRNTIYF

v_call: TRBV19
clone_size: .
d_call: .
j_call: TRBJ1-4
cdr3_nt: TGTGCCAGTAGTACCATGGACAGTAATGAAAAACTGTTTTTT
cdr3_aa: CASSTMDSNEKLFF

v_call: TRBV14
clone_size: .
d_call: TRBD1
j_call: TRBJ2-5
cdr3_nt: TGTGCCAGCAGCCCGAGACGCCTCAGGGGGCTTATGGAGACCCAGTACTTC
cdr3_aa: CASSPRRLRGLMETQYF

v_call: TRBV18
clone_size: .
d_call: .
j_call: TRBJ1-1
cdr3_nt: TGTGCCAGCTCACCGGACGTGAACACTGAAGCTTTCTTT
cdr3_aa: CASSPDVNTEAFF

v_call: TRBV4-2
clone_size: .
d_call: .
j_call: TRBJ2-3
cdr3_nt: TGTGCCTCCGCCTCGCAGGGAGATACGCAGTATTTT
cdr3_aa: CASASQGDTQYF

v_call: TRBV13
clone_size: .
d_call: TRBD2
j_call: TRBJ2-3
cdr3_nt: TGTGCCAGCAGCAAACGAGGATGGACTAGCGGGAGCACAGATACGCAGTATTTT
cdr3_aa: CASSKRGWTSGSTDTQYF

v_call: TRBV7-7
clone_size: .
d_call: .
j_call: TRBJ2-1
cdr3_nt: TGTGCCAGCAGTCCATCTAGCGGACAGTACAATGAGCAGTTCTTC
cdr3_aa: CASSPSSGQYNEQFF

v_call: TRBV29-1
clone_size: .
d_call: .
j_call: TRBJ1-1
cdr3_nt: TGCAGCGTTGACACAAACACTGAAGCTTTCTTT
cdr3_aa: CSVDTNTEAFF

v_call: TRBV19
clone_size: .
d_call: .
j_call: TRBJ1-3
cdr3_nt: TGTGCCAGTAGTATACCGTCGAGAGCTTCTGGAAACACCATATATTTT
cdr3_aa: CASSIPSRASGNTIYF

v_call: TRBV28
clone_size: .
d_call: TRBD1
j_call: TRBJ2-7
cdr3_nt: TGCCGGACAGGCAACTCCTACGAGCAGTACTTC
cdr3_aa: CRTGNSYEQYF

v_call: TRBV28
clone_size: .
d_call: .
j_call: TRBJ1-3
cdr3_nt: TGTGCCAGCAGTTTTAGCTCTGGAAACACCATATATTTT
cdr3_aa: CASSFSSGNTIYF

v_call: TRBV29-1
clone_size: .
d_call: .
j_call: TRBJ2-3
cdr3_nt: TGCAGCGTTGGGCGGCCGCTCACAGATACGCAGTATTTT
cdr3_aa: CSVGRPLTDTQYF

v_call: TRBV7-9
clone_size: once
d_call: TRBD2
j_call: TRBJ2-3
cdr3_nt: TGTGCCCCCGGCGGTAGCGGGACAGATACGCAGTATTTT
cdr3_aa: CAPGGSGTDTQYF

v_call: TRBV7-2
clone_size: .
d_call: .
j_call: TRBJ2-3
cdr3_nt: TGTGCCAGCAGCCAAAGTACGAGGATTAGCACAGATACGCAGTATTTT
cdr3_aa: CASSQSTRISTDTQYF